Described below is a single T cell receptor (beta chain) sequence and its context. Its antigen is currently unknown. A much larger clone lies one base from this, so it may be a read error. This CDR3 comprises 15 residues. This sample stems from a study of T-cell reconstitution after alpha-beta-depleted transplantation in children. Study-level points and caveats: Several patients had high TCRbeta diversity at day 60; it came from surviving recipient T cells and thymic progenitors.

Researchers prepared the TCRbeta library using unique molecular identifiers, the study reports. MiXCR was run by TCRdb on the PCR reads, yielding one entry per CDR3 protein. The data hold some 300,000 distinct CDR3 sequences, with around 9.1% observed a single time. This TCR came from a boy younger than two with acute myeloid leukemia, due to receive a stem cell transplant. The sample was PBMCs, taken before TCRalphabeta/CD19-depleted stem cell transplant. The chain is built from TRBV12-3 or TRBV12-4 and TRBJ1-5; 8 nucleotides match TRBD1. The CDR3 is CTSSPRTGQSQPQHF. The CDR3 nucleotides are TGTACCAGCAGCCCCCGGACAGGGCAGAGTCAGCCCCAGCATTTT.